The entry below describes one T cell receptor beta chain. Antigen unknown. Germline V lookup: CDR1 LNHDA, CDR2 SQIVND (reference sequence). V shed 8 bases and J 0 bases; nucleotides not matched to a gene: 1. CDR3 length equals 14 residues. Clones were sequenced by immunoSEQ multiplex PCR, and TCRdb holds only the in-frame ones, with some missing. The sample consists of roughly 86,000 clones, roughly 90% of them appearing once. The data derive from a study of OX40 agonist ivuxolimab in advanced cancers. Study background: The patients received ivuxolimab by intravenous route every 2 weeks at 0.01 to 10 mg/kg. Mean age about 60 years, range roughly 20 to 85; 82.7% male. It was permissible to have had prior anti-PD-1, anti-PD-L1 or anti-CTLA-4 therapy, and 40% had some. General study points: At 0.1 to 3.0 mg/kg, clonal expansion of CD4+ and CD8+ blood T cells had occurred by week 6.

The chain has TRBV19 and TRBJ1-5; 10 nucleotides agree with TRBD1. The source material was CD4+ or CD8+ T cells sorted from blood, sampled in a trial of the OX40 agonist ivuxolimab. This clonotype was obtained from an adult with an advanced solid tumor such as melanoma, head and neck, liver or kidney cancer. As DNA, the CDR3 is TGTGCCAGTTGGACAGGGGGTAGCAATCAGCCCCAGCATTTT. Amino acid sequence: CASWTGGSNQPQHF.